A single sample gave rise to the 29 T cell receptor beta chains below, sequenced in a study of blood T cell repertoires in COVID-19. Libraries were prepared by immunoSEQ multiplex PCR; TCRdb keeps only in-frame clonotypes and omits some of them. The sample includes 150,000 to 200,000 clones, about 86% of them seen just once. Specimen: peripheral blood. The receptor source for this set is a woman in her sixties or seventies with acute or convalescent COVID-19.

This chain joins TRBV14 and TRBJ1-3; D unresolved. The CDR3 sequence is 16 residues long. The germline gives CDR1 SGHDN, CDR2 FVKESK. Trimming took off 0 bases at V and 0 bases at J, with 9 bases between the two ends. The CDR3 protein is CASSQDRTYSGNTIYF. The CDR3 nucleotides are TGTGCCAGCAGCCAAGACAGGACTTACTCTGGAAACACCATATATTTT.

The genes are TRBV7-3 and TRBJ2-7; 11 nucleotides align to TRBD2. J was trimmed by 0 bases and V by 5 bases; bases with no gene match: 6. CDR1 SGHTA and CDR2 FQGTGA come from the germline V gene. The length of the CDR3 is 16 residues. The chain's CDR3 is CASSPPLAGGSYEQYF. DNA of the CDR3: TGTGCCAGCAGCCCACCCCTAGCGGGAGGCTCCTACGAGCAGTACTTC.

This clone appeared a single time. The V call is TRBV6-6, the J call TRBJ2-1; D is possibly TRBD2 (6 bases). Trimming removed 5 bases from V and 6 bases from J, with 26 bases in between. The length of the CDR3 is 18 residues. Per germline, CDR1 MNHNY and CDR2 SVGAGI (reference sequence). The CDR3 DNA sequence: TGTGCCAGCAGTCAAACCCCCCCCAATTCCCGGGGAGGCAATGAGCAGTTCTTC. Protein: CASSQTPPNSRGGNEQFF.

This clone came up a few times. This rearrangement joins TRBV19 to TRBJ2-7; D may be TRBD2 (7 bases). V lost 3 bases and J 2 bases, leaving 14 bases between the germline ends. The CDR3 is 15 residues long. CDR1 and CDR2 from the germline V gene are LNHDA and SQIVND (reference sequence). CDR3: CASSMGGAQTYEQYF. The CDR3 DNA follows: TGTGCCAGTAGTATGGGGGGGGCCCAAACCTACGAGCAGTACTTC.

The CDR3 here is CASSPGQGDYGYTF. CDR3 DNA sequence: TGTGCCAGCAGCCCCGGACAGGGAGACTATGGCTACACCTTC. J is TRBJ1-2 and V is TRBV7-9; 8 bases are shared with TRBD1. V shed 5 bases and J 3 bases; nucleotides not matched to a gene: 5. The CDR3 has 14 amino acids. Germline V gene lookup returns CDR1 SEHNR and CDR2 FQNEAQ (reference sequence).

For the CDR3, the DNA is TGTGCCAGCAGCGTGTCACAGGGCCCAAACACCGGGGAGCTGTTTTTT. Translation gives CASSVSQGPNTGELFF. The chain uses TRBV9 and TRBJ2-2; D might be TRBD1 (6 bases). This CDR3 is 16 amino acids long. Trimming shortened V by 2 bases and J by 2 bases, and 13 bases separated the two germline ends. Germline values: CDR1 SGDLS, CDR2 YYNGEE.

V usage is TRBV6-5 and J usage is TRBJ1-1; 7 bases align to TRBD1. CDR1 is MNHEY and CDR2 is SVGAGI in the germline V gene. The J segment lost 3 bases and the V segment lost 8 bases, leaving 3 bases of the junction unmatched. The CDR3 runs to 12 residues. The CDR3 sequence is CASGDRDTEAFF. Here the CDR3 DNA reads TGTGCCAGCGGAGACAGGGACACTGAAGCTTTCTTT.

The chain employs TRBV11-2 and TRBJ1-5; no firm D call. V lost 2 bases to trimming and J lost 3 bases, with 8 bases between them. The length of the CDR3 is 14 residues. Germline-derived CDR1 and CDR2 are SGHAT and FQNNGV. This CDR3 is CASSLTSSNQPQHF. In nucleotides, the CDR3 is TGTGCCAGCAGCTTAACTAGTTCCAATCAGCCCCAGCATTTT.

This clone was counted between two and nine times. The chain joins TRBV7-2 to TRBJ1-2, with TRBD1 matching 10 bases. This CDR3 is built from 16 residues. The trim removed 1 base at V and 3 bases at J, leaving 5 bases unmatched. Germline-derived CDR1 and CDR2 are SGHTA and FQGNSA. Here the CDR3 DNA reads TGTGCCAGCAGCTTAGTAGGGACAGGGGCCTACTATGGCTACACCTTC. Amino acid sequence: CASSLVGTGAYYGYTF.

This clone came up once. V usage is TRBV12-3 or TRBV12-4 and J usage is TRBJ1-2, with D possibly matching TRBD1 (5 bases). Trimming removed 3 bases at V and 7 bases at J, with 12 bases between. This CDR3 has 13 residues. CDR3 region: CASSFGGVGGYTF. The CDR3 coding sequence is TGTGCCAGCAGTTTTGGGGGGGTCGGTGGCTACACCTTC.

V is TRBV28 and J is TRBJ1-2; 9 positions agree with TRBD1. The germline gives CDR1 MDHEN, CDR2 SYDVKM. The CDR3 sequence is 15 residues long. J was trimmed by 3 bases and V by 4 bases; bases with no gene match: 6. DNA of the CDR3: TGTGCCAGCAGTTCGGGGGGACAGGGCCACTATGGCTACACCTTC. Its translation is CASSSGGQGHYGYTF.

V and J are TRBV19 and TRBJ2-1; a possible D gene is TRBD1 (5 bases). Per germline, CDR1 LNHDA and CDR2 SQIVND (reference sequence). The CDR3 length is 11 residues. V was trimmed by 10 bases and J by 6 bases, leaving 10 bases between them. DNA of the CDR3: TGTGCCACCGACAGCTTCAATGAGCAGTTCTTC. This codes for CATDSFNEQFF.

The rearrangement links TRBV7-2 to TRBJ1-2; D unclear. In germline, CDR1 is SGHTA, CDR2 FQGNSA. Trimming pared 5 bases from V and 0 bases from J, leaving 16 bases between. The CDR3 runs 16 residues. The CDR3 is CASSLTDSLPNYGYTF. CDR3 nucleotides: TGTGCCAGCAGCCTCACAGATAGTCTCCCTAACTATGGCTACACCTTC.

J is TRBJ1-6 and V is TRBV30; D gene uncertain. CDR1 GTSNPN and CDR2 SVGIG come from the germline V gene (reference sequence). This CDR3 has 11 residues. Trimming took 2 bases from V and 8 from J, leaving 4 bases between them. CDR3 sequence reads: CAWSYYSPLHF. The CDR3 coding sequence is TGTGCCTGGAGTTATTATTCACCCCTCCACTTT.

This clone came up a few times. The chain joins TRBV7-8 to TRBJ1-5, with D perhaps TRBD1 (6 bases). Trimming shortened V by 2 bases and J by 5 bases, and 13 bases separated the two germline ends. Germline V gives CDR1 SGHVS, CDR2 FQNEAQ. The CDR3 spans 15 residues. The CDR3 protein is CASSLSGRGDQPQHF. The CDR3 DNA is TGTGCCAGCAGCTTATCGGGCAGGGGTGATCAGCCCCAGCATTTT.

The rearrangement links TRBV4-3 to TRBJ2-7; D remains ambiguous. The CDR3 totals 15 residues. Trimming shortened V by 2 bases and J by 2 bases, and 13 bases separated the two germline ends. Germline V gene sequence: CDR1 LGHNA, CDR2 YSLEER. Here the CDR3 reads CASSQQPGSTYEQYF. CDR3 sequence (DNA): TGCGCCAGCAGCCAACAACCCGGGTCCACCTACGAGCAGTACTTC.

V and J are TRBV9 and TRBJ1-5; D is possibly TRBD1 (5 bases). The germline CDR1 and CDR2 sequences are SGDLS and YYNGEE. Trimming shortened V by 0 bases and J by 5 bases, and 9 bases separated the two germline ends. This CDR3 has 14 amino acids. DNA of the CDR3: TGTGCCAGCAGCGTAGGGGCAGGGTATCAGCCCCAGCATTTT. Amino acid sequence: CASSVGAGYQPQHF.

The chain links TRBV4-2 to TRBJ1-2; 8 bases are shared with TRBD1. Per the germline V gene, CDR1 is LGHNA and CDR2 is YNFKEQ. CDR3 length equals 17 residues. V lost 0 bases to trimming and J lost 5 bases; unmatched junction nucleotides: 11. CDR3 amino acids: CASSQEVSAGGGYGYTF. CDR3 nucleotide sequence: TGTGCCAGCAGCCAAGAAGTGTCGGCAGGGGGCGGGTATGGCTACACCTTC.

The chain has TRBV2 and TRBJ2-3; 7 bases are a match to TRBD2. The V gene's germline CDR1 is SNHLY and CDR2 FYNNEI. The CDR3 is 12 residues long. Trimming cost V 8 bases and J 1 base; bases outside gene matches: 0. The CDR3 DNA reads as TGTGCCAGCGCGGGGGGCACAGATACGCAGTATTTT. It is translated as CASAGGTDTQYF.

CDR3: CASSLKTSPTDEQFF. CDR3 nucleotides: TGTGCCAGCAGTCTTAAGACTAGCCCCACTGATGAGCAGTTCTTC. J is TRBJ2-1 and V is TRBV7-9; 7 bases are a match to TRBD2. This CDR3 region has 15 residues. V was pared by 6 bases and J by 8 bases, with 13 bases of the junction left unmatched. Germline V gives CDR1 SEHNR, CDR2 FQNEAQ (reference sequence).

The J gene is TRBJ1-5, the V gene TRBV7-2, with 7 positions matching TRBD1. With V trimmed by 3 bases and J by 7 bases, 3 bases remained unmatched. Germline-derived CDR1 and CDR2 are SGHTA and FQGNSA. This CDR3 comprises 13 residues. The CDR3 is CASSLTGRQPQHF. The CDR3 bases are TGTGCCAGCAGCTTGACAGGGAGACAGCCCCAGCATTTT.

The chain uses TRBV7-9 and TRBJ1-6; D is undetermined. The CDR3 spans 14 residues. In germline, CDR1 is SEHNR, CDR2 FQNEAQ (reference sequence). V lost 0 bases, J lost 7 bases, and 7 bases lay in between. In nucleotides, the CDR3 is TGTGCCAGCAGCTTAGCCGGAGCAAATTCACCCCTCCACTTT. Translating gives CASSLAGANSPLHF.

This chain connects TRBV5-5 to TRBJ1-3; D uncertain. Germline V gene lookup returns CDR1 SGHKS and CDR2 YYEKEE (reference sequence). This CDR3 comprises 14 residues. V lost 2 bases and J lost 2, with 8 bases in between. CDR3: CASSLGSAGNTIYF. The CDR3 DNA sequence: TGTGCCAGCAGCTTAGGGAGTGCTGGAAACACCATATATTTT.

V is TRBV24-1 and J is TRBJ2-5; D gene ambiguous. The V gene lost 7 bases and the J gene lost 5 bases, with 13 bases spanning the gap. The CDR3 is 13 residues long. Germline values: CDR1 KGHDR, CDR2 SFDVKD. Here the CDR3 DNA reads TGTGCCACCAGCTTGTCGGGTGAGGAGACCCAGTACTTC. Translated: CATSLSGEETQYF.

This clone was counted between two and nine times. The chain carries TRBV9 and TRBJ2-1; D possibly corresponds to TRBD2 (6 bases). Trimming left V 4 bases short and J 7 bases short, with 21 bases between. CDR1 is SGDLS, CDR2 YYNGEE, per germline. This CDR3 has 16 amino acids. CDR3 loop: CASSSMVGGMGNEQFF. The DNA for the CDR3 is TGTGCCAGCAGCTCCATGGTCGGGGGAATGGGTAATGAGCAGTTCTTC.

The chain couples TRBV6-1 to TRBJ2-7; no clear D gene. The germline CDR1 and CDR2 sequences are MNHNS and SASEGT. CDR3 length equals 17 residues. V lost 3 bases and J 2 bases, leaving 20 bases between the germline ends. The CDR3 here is CASSENGLRWKPYEQYF. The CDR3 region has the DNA TGTGCCAGCAGTGAGAATGGGCTCCGGTGGAAACCCTACGAGCAGTACTTC.

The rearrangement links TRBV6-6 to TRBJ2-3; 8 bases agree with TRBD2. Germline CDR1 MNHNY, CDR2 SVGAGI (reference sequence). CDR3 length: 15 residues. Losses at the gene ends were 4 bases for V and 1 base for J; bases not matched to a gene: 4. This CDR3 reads CASSSLAEGTDTQYF. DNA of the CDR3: TGTGCCAGCAGTTCACTAGCGGAGGGCACAGATACGCAGTATTTT.

CDR3 protein: CASSPQGRETQYF. The CDR3 nucleotides are TGCGCCAGCAGTCCACAGGGTCGAGAGACCCAGTACTTC. V gene TRBV5-1 combines with J gene TRBJ2-5, with a possible D match to TRBD1 (6 bases). This CDR3 region has 13 residues. Between the trimmed V and J ends, which lost 5 bases and 4 bases, there was a span of 12 bases. In germline, CDR1 is SGHRS, CDR2 YFSETQ.

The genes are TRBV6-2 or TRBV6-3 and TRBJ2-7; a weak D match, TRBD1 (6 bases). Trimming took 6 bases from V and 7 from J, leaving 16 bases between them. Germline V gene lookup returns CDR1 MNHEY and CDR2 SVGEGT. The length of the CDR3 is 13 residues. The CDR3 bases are TGTGCCAGCAGCATTACAGGGTACGGGGAGCAGTACTTC. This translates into CASSITGYGEQYF.